This T cell receptor (beta chain) came from a study of blood T cell repertoires in COVID-19. The count of this clone is one. Germline V gives CDR1 MNHEY, CDR2 SMNVEV (reference sequence). The V end lost 0 bases, the J end lost 3 bases, and 15 bases lay between the germline ends. There are 16 residues in the CDR3. Authors' data handling: Researchers report that nucleated cell counts were estimated from reference gene primer amplification. Produced via immunoSEQ multiplex PCR; TCRdb's table is partial and in-frame only. V and J calls plus clone size are reproduced from that table; the DNA served to infer D and trimming. Of approximately 260,000 clones detected, over 65% appear once; the ten largest clones hold over 4.5%.

The clonotype was recovered from a man aged 55 to 70 who had recovered from COVID-19. Specimen: peripheral blood. The chain recombines TRBV27 with TRBJ2-7; no clear D. The DNA for the CDR3 is TGTGCCAGCAGTTTATCGAGTCCGGCGGTGGGCTACGAGCAGTACTTC. Amino acid sequence: CASSLSSPAVGYEQYF.